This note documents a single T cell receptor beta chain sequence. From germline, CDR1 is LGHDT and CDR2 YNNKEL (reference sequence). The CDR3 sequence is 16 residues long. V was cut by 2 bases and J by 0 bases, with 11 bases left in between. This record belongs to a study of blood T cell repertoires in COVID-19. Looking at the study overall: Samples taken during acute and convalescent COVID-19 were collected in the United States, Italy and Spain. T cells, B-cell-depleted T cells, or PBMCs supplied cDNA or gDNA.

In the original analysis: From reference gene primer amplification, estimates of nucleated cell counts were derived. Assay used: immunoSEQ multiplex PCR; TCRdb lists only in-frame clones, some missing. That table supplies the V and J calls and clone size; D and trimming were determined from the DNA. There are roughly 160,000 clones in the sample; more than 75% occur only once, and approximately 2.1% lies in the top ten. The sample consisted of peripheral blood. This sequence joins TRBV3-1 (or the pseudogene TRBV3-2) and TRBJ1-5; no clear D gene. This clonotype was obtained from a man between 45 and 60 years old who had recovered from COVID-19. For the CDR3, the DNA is TGTGCCAGCAGCCAATCACAGACGCCTAGCAATCAGCCCCAGCATTTT. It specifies CASSQSQTPSNQPQHF.